Detailed here is one T cell receptor (beta chain). Its antigen is as yet unknown. This specimen belongs to a study of OX40 agonist ivuxolimab in advanced cancers. In the study overall: At 0.01 to 10 mg/kg, ivuxolimab was administered intravenously to patients every 2 weeks. Study outcomes and limitations: Clonal expansion in partial responders at 0.1-3.0 mg/kg ranked among the lowest. Dose levels from 0.1 to 3.0 mg/kg saw CD4+ and CD8+ blood T cells expand clonally by week 6.

This table comes from immunoSEQ multiplex PCR, and its TCRdb copy is limited to in-frame clones, with some not included. The sample lists about 77,000 clones, around 86% occurring once. Trimming pared 5 bases from V and 1 base from J, leaving 12 bases between. The CDR3 is made up of 14 amino acids. The germline gives CDR1 SGHRS, CDR2 YFSETQ. The receptor comes from an adult with an advanced solid tumor such as melanoma, head and neck, liver or kidney cancer. Here the sequenced sample was CD4+ or CD8+ T cells sorted from blood, taken in a trial of the OX40 agonist ivuxolimab. The chain joins TRBV5-1 to TRBJ1-1; a weak D match, TRBD1 (5 bases). For the CDR3, the DNA is TGCGCCAGCAGACCCGGGACCTCGAACACTGAAGCTTTCTTT. Its translation: CASRPGTSNTEAFF.